Listed here are 15 T cell receptor beta chains from one sample, sequenced in a study of CD4+ T cells in melanoma. The protocol was immunoSEQ multiplex PCR, while the TCRdb copy is restricted to in-frame clones and leaves out a portion. The repertoire holds around 12,000 clones, with roughly three fifths as singletons. Material for sequencing was cells from a culture (not recorded whether cultured in vitro). The receptors shown here come from a human donor with melanoma.

The chain combines TRBV7-9 with TRBJ1-2; tentative D call: TRBD1 (6 bases). V was cut by 2 bases and J by 3 bases, with 10 bases left in between. Germline-derived CDR1 and CDR2 are SEHNR and FQNEAQ (reference sequence). The length of the CDR3 is 14 residues. The CDR3, as DNA: TGTGCCAGCAGCTTAAACAGGGTAGACTATGGCTACACCTTC. Encoded protein: CASSLNRVDYGYTF.

This clone was seen a handful of times. The chain couples TRBV7-9 to TRBJ1-4; a weak D match, TRBD1 (5 bases). The length of the CDR3 is 13 residues. Germline V gene sequence: CDR1 SEHNR, CDR2 FQNEAQ (reference sequence). Trimming left V 8 bases short and J 3 bases short, with 10 bases between. This CDR3 is CASAGGANEKLFF. In DNA form, the CDR3 reads TGTGCCAGCGCCGGGGGGGCTAATGAAAAACTGTTTTTT.

The chain couples TRBV15 to TRBJ2-7; weak D call: TRBD2 (6 bases). Looked up from germline, CDR1 is LNHNV and CDR2 is YYDKDF (reference sequence). The CDR3 is 14 amino acids. The V end lost 8 bases, the J end lost 6 bases, and 20 bases lay between the germline ends. As DNA, the CDR3 is TGTGCCACCCTCCCGGGACTCTCCCGTGGCGAGCAGTACTTC. Its translation is CATLPGLSRGEQYF.

V gene TRBV7-2 combines with J gene TRBJ1-1, with D possibly TRBD1 on 5 matching bases. The CDR3 is 14 amino acids. The germline gives CDR1 SGHTA, CDR2 FQGNSA. Trimming left V 3 bases short and J 0 bases short, with 8 bases between. The CDR3 loop is CASSFWGMNTEAFF. CDR3 DNA sequence: TGTGCCAGCAGCTTTTGGGGGATGAACACTGAAGCTTTCTTT.

This chain connects TRBV5-8 to TRBJ1-2, with 7 nucleotides matching TRBD1. V was clipped by 7 bases and J by 3 bases; unmatched bases: 9. Germline V gives CDR1 SGHTS, CDR2 YDEGEE. The CDR3 covers 14 residues. In nucleotides, the CDR3 is TGTGCCAGCGGCGTGACAGGGCTCGACTATGGCTACACCTTC. This encodes CASGVTGLDYGYTF.

The gene calls are TRBV6-1 and TRBJ1-4, with TRBD1 identical over 8 bases. V lost 1 base, J lost 10 bases, and 8 bases stayed unmatched. CDR1 is MNHNS and CDR2 is SASEGT in the germline V gene. The CDR3 spans 15 residues. DNA for the CDR3: TGTGCCAGCAGTGAAGTCAGGGGGCGGGGGGGAAAACTGTTTTTT. Encoded protein: CASSEVRGRGGKLFF.

This chain connects TRBV7-2 to TRBJ1-6, with TRBD1 matching over 9 bases. V shed 3 bases, J shed 8 bases, and the junction held 5 bases outside the gene matches. This CDR3 spans 15 amino acids. The germline V gene encodes CDR1 SGHTA and CDR2 FQGNSA. This CDR3 reads CASSFGQGKDSPLHF. The CDR3 nucleotides are TGTGCCAGCAGCTTTGGACAGGGGAAGGATTCACCCCTCCACTTT.

This chain joins TRBV19 and TRBJ1-6; 7 positions match TRBD1. The CDR3 consists of 17 residues. Germline loops: CDR1 LNHDA, CDR2 SQIVND (reference sequence). V lost 6 bases and J lost 8; bases outside the gene matches: 16. Here the CDR3 DNA reads TGTGCCAGTAGGTTCTCCCGGGCAGGGGGGATACATTCACCCCTCCACTTT. Amino acids: CASRFSRAGGIHSPLHF.

Here the CDR3 reads CASSPRTGREQYF. CDR3 DNA: TGTGCCAGCTCACCCCGGACAGGCCGGGAGCAGTACTTC. The chain combines TRBV18 with TRBJ2-7, with TRBD1 matching 7 bases. The germline CDR1 and CDR2 sequences are KGHSH and LQKENI. The CDR3 is made up of 13 amino acids. J gave up 7 bases and V 3 bases, and 6 bases lay outside the gene matches.

In its sample, this clone was seen a few times. The genes are TRBV11-2 and TRBJ1-1; the match to TRBD1 covers 8 bases. Germline values: CDR1 SGHAT, CDR2 FQNNGV. The V segment lost 5 bases and the J segment 4 bases; nucleotides outside the gene matches: 9. The length of the CDR3 is 15 residues. The CDR3 spells CASSTDRVKVTEAFF. CDR3 nucleotides: TGTGCCAGCAGCACGGACAGGGTGAAGGTCACTGAAGCTTTCTTT.

The chain recombines TRBV9 with TRBJ1-1; 7 nucleotides match TRBD1. The CDR3 extends over 15 amino acids. Germline lookup yields CDR1 SGDLS and CDR2 YYNGEE. The V gene end was trimmed by 0 bases and the J gene end by 3 bases; junction bases not matched to a gene: 5. CDR3 bases: TGTGCCAGCAGCGTAGATGGCAGGGGGGACACTGAAGCTTTCTTT. It translates to CASSVDGRGDTEAFF.

This clone was seen only a few times. V is TRBV5-1 and J is TRBJ1-6, with D unclear. CDR1 SGHRS and CDR2 YFSETQ come from the germline V gene. There are 13 residues in the CDR3. Trimming took off 5 bases at V and 8 bases at J, with 11 bases between the two ends. The chain's CDR3 is CASSRARDSPLHF. The DNA for the CDR3 is TGCGCCAGCAGTCGGGCGAGGGATTCACCCCTCCACTTT.

This clone was counted only a few times. The genes are TRBV5-4 and TRBJ2-1; D is uncertain. This CDR3 spans 15 amino acids. Germline V gene lookup returns CDR1 SGHNT and CDR2 YYREEE (reference sequence). V lost 0 bases to trimming and J lost 7 bases, with 14 bases between them. The CDR3 loop reads CASSLGVASSNEQFF. The DNA for the CDR3 is TGTGCCAGCAGCTTGGGGGTCGCTAGTTCGAATGAGCAGTTCTTC.

This clone was picked up a small number of times. V gene TRBV19 combines with J gene TRBJ1-3; D gene ambiguous. This CDR3 is 14 amino acids long. The germline V gene has CDR1 LNHDA and CDR2 SQIVND (reference sequence). V dropped 5 bases and J dropped 1 base, with 9 bases sitting between them. This CDR3 is CASSLVSSGNTIYF. DNA of the CDR3: TGTGCCAGTAGTCTGGTATCTTCTGGAAACACCATATATTTT.

The chain combines TRBV10-3 with TRBJ1-5; 8 bases are shared with TRBD1. V gave up 5 bases and J gave up 0 bases; unmatched junction bases: 3. CDR3 length: 15 residues. Germline-derived CDR1 and CDR2 are ENHRY and SYGVKD. The chain's CDR3 is CAISTGTGSNQPQHF. The CDR3 bases are TGTGCCATCAGTACCGGGACAGGTAGCAATCAGCCCCAGCATTTT.